The rows below give T cell receptor beta chains drawn from one sample of a study of blood T cells in healthy people across ages. From the 5' RACE reads, TCRdb called clonotypes with MiXCR, one entry per CDR3 protein. The data show roughly 1.7 million distinct CDR3 sequences, around 36% seen once. The sequencing input was blood. The receptors were gathered from a young woman in good health. The CDR3 runs from the conserved cysteine through the conserved F or W. Fields, in order: V gene, D gene, clone size, J gene, CDR3 protein, CDR3 DNA. A D gene is named only where the DNA matches it firmly. Only part of the rows carry a size: once, few, many, or a class if the clone is expanded.

TRBV20-1	TRBD2	NA	TRBJ2-3	CSAEASGGERDTQYF	TGCAGTGCTGAGGCTAGCGGGGGAGAGAGAGATACGCAGTATTTT
TRBV20-1	TRBD1	once	TRBJ1-2	CSAREGTGVGYTF	TGCAGTGCTAGAGAGGGGACAGGCGTCGGCTACACCTTC
TRBV7-3	NA	once	TRBJ2-7	CASSLMLGPYEQYF	TGTGCCAGCAGCTTAATGTTGGGACCCTACGAGCAGTACTTC
TRBV7-9	TRBD2	few	TRBJ2-7	CASSAQLADEQYF	TGTGCCAGCAGCGCCCAACTAGCGGACGAGCAGTACTTC
TRBV6-1	TRBD1	NA	TRBJ2-7	CASNRGTGVKVYEQYF	TGTGCCAGCAATAGAGGAACAGGGGTTAAAGTGTACGAGCAGTACTTC
TRBV6-1	NA	few	TRBJ2-7	CASTSPGVPYEQYF	TGTGCCAGCACTTCCCCGGGAGTGCCCTACGAGCAGTACTTC
TRBV27	NA	NA	TRBJ2-7	CASTSTGPPKPYEQYF	TGTGCCAGCACAAGTACTGGACCCCCGAAACCCTACGAGCAGTACTTC
TRBV25-1	TRBD1	NA	TRBJ2-1	CASSDLRDSRGEQFF	TGTGCCAGCAGTGACCTTCGGGACAGTAGGGGTGAGCAGTTCTTC
TRBV4-1	TRBD1	NA	TRBJ1-5	CASRDLQGNQPQHF	TGCGCCAGCAGAGATTTACAGGGGAACCAGCCCCAGCATTTT
TRBV5-1	NA	few	TRBJ2-5	CASSSTVLQETQYF	TGCGCCAGCAGCTCGACAGTACTCCAAGAGACCCAGTACTTC
TRBV7-2	NA	few	TRBJ1-4	CASSSRGRNEKLFF	TGTGCCAGCAGCTCACGGGGACGTAATGAAAAACTGTTTTTT
TRBV20-1	NA	few	TRBJ2-7	CSAHDPGTTSYEQYF	TGCAGTGCTCACGACCCAGGGACAACCTCCTACGAGCAGTACTTC
TRBV7-9	TRBD1	NA	TRBJ1-2	CASSATTGGDYGYTF	TGTGCCAGCAGCGCCACAACAGGGGGAGACTATGGCTACACCTTC
TRBV5-6	NA	NA	TRBJ2-1	CASSRRDLPGNERFF	TGTGCCAGCAGCCGCCGGGACTTGCCCGGCAATGAGCGGTTCTTC
TRBV27	TRBD1	few	TRBJ2-1	CASSPVTGNEQFF	TGTGCCAGCAGCCCTGTGACAGGGAATGAGCAGTTCTTC
TRBV9	NA	NA	TRBJ2-1	CASSVHGADEQFF	TGTGCCAGCAGCGTACATGGAGCCGATGAGCAGTTCTTC
TRBV6-2/TRBV6-3	NA	few	TRBJ2-5	CASGGTQETQYF	TGTGCCAGTGGGGGGACCCAAGAGACCCAGTACTTC
TRBV3-1	TRBD1	few	TRBJ2-7	CASSQNPGTGLRFYEQYF	TGTGCCAGCAGCCAAAACCCCGGGACAGGGCTGCGATTTTACGAGCAGTACTTC
TRBV12-3/TRBV12-4	NA	few	TRBJ2-7	CASRAAGSGPYEQYF	TGTGCCTCCAGGGCGGCTGGTTCGGGGCCCTACGAGCAGTACTTC
TRBV15	TRBD2	NA	TRBJ2-5	CATSNSGRHYNEQYF	TGTGCCACCAGCAATAGCGGGCGTCACTACAATGAGCAGTACTTC
TRBV28	NA	NA	TRBJ1-2	CASLPWSSNYGYTF	TGTGCCAGCCTTCCCTGGAGTTCTAACTATGGCTACACCTTC
TRBV7-9	NA	NA	TRBJ2-7	CASSPINRVHEQYF	TGTGCCAGCAGCCCGATAAACAGGGTCCACGAGCAGTACTTC
TRBV30	NA	few	TRBJ2-2	CACGTQSRTGELFF	TGTGCCTGCGGGACCCAGTCGCGCACCGGGGAGCTGTTTTTT
TRBV3-1	NA	few	TRBJ1-2	CASSTRDAGVRNYGYTF	TGTGCCAGCAGCACCCGGGACGCTGGAGTGCGAAACTATGGCTACACCTTC
TRBV6-2/TRBV6-3	NA	few	TRBJ2-2	CASSELAANTGELFF	TGTGCCAGCAGCGAACTCGCGGCGAACACCGGGGAGCTGTTTTTT
TRBV15	NA	NA	TRBJ2-2	CATSRATGNTGELFF	TGTGCCACCAGCAGAGCAACAGGGAACACCGGGGAGCTGTTTTTT
TRBV4-1	TRBD2	NA	TRBJ2-3	CASSQGRTSGFTDTQYF	TGCGCCAGCAGCCAAGGACGAACTAGCGGCTTCACAGATACGCAGTATTTT
TRBV4-1	NA	many	TRBJ2-7	CASSQDGGRTYEQYF	TGCGCCAGCAGCCAAGATGGGGGACGGACCTACGAGCAGTACTTC
TRBV24-1	NA	NA	TRBJ2-2	CATSERTVPGGLFF	TGTGCCACCAGTGAGCGGACAGTACCGGGGGGGCTGTTTTTT
TRBV11-2	TRBD1	NA	TRBJ2-2	CASSRTGTGELFF	TGTGCCAGCAGCCGGACAGGAACCGGGGAGCTGTTTTTT
TRBV7-6	TRBD2	few	TRBJ2-7	CASSLSTGLVYEQYF	TGTGCCAGCAGCTTATCAACGGGACTAGTCTACGAGCAGTACTTC